One sample yielded the 24 T cell receptor beta chains listed below, sequenced in a study of blood T cell repertoires in COVID-19. TCRdb's copy holds only in-frame clones and misses some; the assay was immunoSEQ multiplex PCR. Of some 220,000 clones detected, about 85% appear once; the ten largest clones hold around 3%. Material for sequencing was peripheral blood. The receptors were gathered from a man aged 50-59 years who had recovered from COVID-19.

This chain joins TRBV24-1 and TRBJ1-5; 9 nucleotides align to TRBD1. CDR3 size: 16 residues. The J segment lost 6 bases and the V segment lost 3 bases, leaving 8 bases of the junction unmatched. Looked up from germline, CDR1 is KGHDR and CDR2 is SFDVKD. The CDR3 sequence is CATSDGGTGSSQPQHF. The DNA of the CDR3 is TGTGCCACCAGTGATGGCGGGACAGGGAGTAGTCAGCCCCAGCATTTT.

This clone was detected once. The chain employs TRBV30 and TRBJ1-1, with D hard to call. Looked up from germline, CDR1 is GTSNPN and CDR2 is SVGIG (reference sequence). This CDR3 contains 13 residues. The V end lost 0 bases, the J end lost 4 bases, and 9 bases lay between the germline ends. Written as DNA, the CDR3 is TGTGCCTGGAGTGTACAATCCTTCACTGAAGCTTTCTTT. Protein product: CAWSVQSFTEAFF.

This chain connects TRBV5-1 to TRBJ1-4; TRBD1 agrees at 8 bases. Looked up from germline, CDR1 is SGHRS and CDR2 is YFSETQ. This CDR3 comprises 14 residues. After removal of 3 bases from V and 6 bases from J, the junction contained 4 bases not matched to a gene. CDR3 nucleotide sequence: TGCGCCAGCAGCTCAGGGGGCATTGATGAAAAACTGTTTTTT. It is translated as CASSSGGIDEKLFF.

This rearrangement joins TRBV18 to TRBJ1-3, with 7 positions matching TRBD1. The CDR3 has 16 amino acids. Germline lookup yields CDR1 KGHSH and CDR2 LQKENI. J was trimmed by 2 bases and V by 2 bases; bases with no gene match: 6. DNA for the CDR3: TGTGCCAGCTCACCAACCCAGGGGGTTACTGGAAACACCATATATTTT. Translated, it gives CASSPTQGVTGNTIYF.

V gene TRBV5-6 combines with J gene TRBJ2-7; D is possibly TRBD1 (6 bases). This CDR3 contains 13 residues. The germline CDR1 and CDR2 sequences are SGHDT and YYEEEE. V dropped 0 bases and J dropped 6 bases, with 10 bases sitting between them. CDR3 nucleotide sequence: TGTGCCAGCAGCTTGGGGTTGGGGGCCGAGCAGTACTTC. Amino acid sequence: CASSLGLGAEQYF. The entire variable domain, with the rest obtained from reference TRBV5-6 and TRBJ2-7, is as follows: DAGVTQSPTHLIKTRGQQVTLRCSPKSGHDTVSWYQQALGQGPQFIFQYYEEEERQRGNFPDRFSGHQFPNYSSELNVNALLLGDSALYLCASSLGLGAEQYFGPGTRLTVT.

The chain has TRBV2 and TRBJ1-6; D remains unclear. The CDR3 has 15 amino acids. V lost 3 bases to trimming and J lost 0 bases, with 6 bases between them. Germline lookup yields CDR1 SNHLY and CDR2 FYNNEI. DNA of the CDR3: TGTGCCAGCAGTGAGCTGAGCTCCTATAATTCACCCCTCCACTTT. Translation gives CASSELSSYNSPLHF.

The chain joins TRBV6-6 to TRBJ2-6; 7 positions match TRBD1. Germline V gene lookup returns CDR1 MNHNY and CDR2 SVGAGI (reference sequence). The CDR3 covers 16 residues. V lost 5 bases and J lost 2; bases outside the gene matches: 6. CDR3 nucleotides: TGTGCCAGCAGTCGACTTACAGGGGCTGGGGCCAACGTCCTGACTTTC. Translating gives CASSRLTGAGANVLTF.

This clone was picked up a small number of times. CDR3 in DNA: TGCGCCAGCAGCTTTGACAAGCGGGCCTACGAGCAGTACTTC. Protein: CASSFDKRAYEQYF. This chain connects TRBV5-1 to TRBJ2-7; possibly TRBD2 for D (6 bases). Germline V lookup: CDR1 SGHRS, CDR2 YFSETQ. The CDR3 has 14 residues. V lost 2 bases and J 2 bases, leaving 11 bases between the germline ends.

This clone was seen once. The V and J genes are TRBV11-2 and TRBJ2-3; D is possibly TRBD2 (5 bases). Germline CDR1 reads SGHAT; CDR2 reads FQNNGV. The CDR3 extends over 13 amino acids. V gave up 1 base and J gave up 7 bases, with 9 bases separating them. The CDR3 DNA reads TGTGCCAGCAGCTTAGGAGGGCTAAATACGCAGTATTTT. Translated, it gives CASSLGGLNTQYF. Full variable domain (missing parts from reference TRBV11-2 and TRBJ2-3): EAGVAQSPRYKIIEKRQSVAFWCNPISGHATLYWYQQILGQGPKLLIQFQNNGVVDDSQLPKDRFSAERLKGVDSTLKIQPAKLEDSAVYLCASSLGGLNTQYFGPGTRLTVL.

The chain carries TRBV27 and TRBJ1-5; D is unclear. The CDR3 contains 15 residues. Germline assignment: CDR1 MNHEY and CDR2 SMNVEV (reference sequence). V lost 2 bases to trimming and J lost 4 bases, with 12 bases between them. The CDR3 DNA reads TGTGCCAGCAGTTTAAGCAGACTTGGAAATCAGCCCCAGCATTTT. It yields the protein CASSLSRLGNQPQHF.

The rearrangement uses TRBV4-1 and TRBJ2-7; a possible D gene is TRBD2 (5 bases). Trimming left V 3 bases short and J 4 bases short, with 10 bases between. This CDR3 contains 13 residues. Germline-derived CDR1 and CDR2 are MGHRA and YSYEKL. CDR3: CASSQAPGYEQYF. The CDR3 nucleotides read TGCGCCAGCAGCCAGGCCCCGGGATACGAGCAGTACTTC.

The J gene is TRBJ1-1, the V gene TRBV28; 8 nucleotides line up with TRBD1. The J segment lost 6 bases and the V segment lost 5 bases, leaving 11 bases of the junction unmatched. Germline CDR1 MDHEN, CDR2 SYDVKM. The CDR3 sequence is 15 residues long. The CDR3 spells CASSPLRGRLAEAFF. The CDR3 DNA reads TGTGCCAGCAGTCCCCTCAGGGGGCGTCTGGCTGAAGCTTTCTTT.

As for this clone: Other nucleotide sequences in the sample specify the same CDR3. The V gene is TRBV18, the J gene TRBJ1-6; 9 bases agree with TRBD1. J gave up 9 bases and V 4 bases, and 4 bases lay outside the gene matches. The V gene's germline CDR1 is KGHSH and CDR2 LQKENI. This CDR3 is 14 amino acids long. CDR3: CASSRDREGSPLHF. For the CDR3, the DNA is TGTGCCAGCTCACGGGACAGGGAAGGTTCACCCCTCCACTTT.

The rearrangement uses TRBV25-1 and TRBJ2-7; a possible D gene is TRBD2 (5 bases). CDR1 and CDR2 from the germline V gene are MGHDK and SYGVNS. There are 16 residues in the CDR3. Trimming shortened V by 3 bases and J by 5 bases, and 20 bases separated the two germline ends. Written as DNA, the CDR3 is TGTGCCAGCAGTGACCCCGGACTGGTTTCGGGCGACGAGCAGTACTTC. It specifies CASSDPGLVSGDEQYF.

The chain couples TRBV28 to TRBJ2-2, with 7 bases lining up with TRBD1. With 7 bases clipped from V and 3 bases from J, the junction kept 11 bases outside the gene matches. Germline lookup yields CDR1 MDHEN and CDR2 SYDVKM. This CDR3 contains 16 residues. The chain's CDR3 is CASTPRGQGDTGELFF. The CDR3 DNA sequence: TGTGCCAGCACCCCTCGTGGCCAGGGGGACACCGGGGAGCTGTTTTTT.

The chain carries TRBV19 and TRBJ2-7; TRBD1 aligns across 10 bases. CDR1 LNHDA and CDR2 SQIVND come from the germline V gene (reference sequence). This CDR3 region has 17 residues. After removal of 5 bases from V and 1 base from J, the junction contained 11 bases not matched to a gene. The CDR3 DNA is TGTGCCAGTAGTTCCCGAGGACAGGGGGGTCTATCCTACGAGCAGTACTTC. Protein: CASSSRGQGGLSYEQYF. The entire variable domain, with the rest obtained from reference TRBV19 and TRBJ2-7, is as follows: DGGITQSPKYLFRKEGQNVTLSCEQNLNHDAMYWYRQDPGQGLRLIYYSQIVNDFQKGDIAEGYSVSREKKESFPLTVTSAQKNPTAFYLCASSSRGQGGLSYEQYFGPGTRLTVT.

The CDR3 loop reads CASSPDMAARSYGYTF. The CDR3 nucleotides read TGTGCCAGCAGCCCAGACATGGCCGCAAGATCCTATGGCTACACCTTC. The chain couples TRBV7-8 to TRBJ1-2; D unclear. CDR1 and CDR2 (germline): SGHVS, FQNEAQ. The V and J ends lost 5 bases and 4 bases respectively, with 20 bases between them. CDR3 size: 16 residues.

This chain uses TRBV28 with TRBJ2-7; the match to TRBD2 covers 9 bases. The CDR3 covers 14 residues. CDR1 is MDHEN, CDR2 SYDVKM, per germline. The V gene end was trimmed by 1 base and the J gene end by 4 bases; junction bases not matched to a gene: 2. The CDR3 loop is CASSLSLAGYEQYF. The CDR3 DNA follows: TGTGCCAGCAGTTTATCTCTAGCGGGGTACGAGCAGTACTTC.

The V and J genes are TRBV15 and TRBJ2-7; 9 nucleotides agree with TRBD1. V lost 1 base and J lost 3; bases outside the gene matches: 4. The CDR3 is 15 amino acids. The V gene's germline CDR1 is LNHNV and CDR2 YYDKDF (reference sequence). The CDR3, as DNA: TGTGCCACCAGCAGAGTCTCGGGACAGGGCTACGAGCAGTACTTC. Residues: CATSRVSGQGYEQYF. The entire variable domain, with the rest obtained from reference TRBV15 and TRBJ2-7, is as follows: DAMVIQNPRYQVTQFGKPVTLSCSQTLNHNVMYWYQQKSSQAPKLLFHYYDKDFNNEADTPDNFQSRRPNTSFCFLDIRSPGLGDTAMYLCATSRVSGQGYEQYFGPGTRLTVT.

This chain uses TRBV12-3 or TRBV12-4 with TRBJ1-2; no clear D. Trimming removed 3 bases at V and 4 bases at J, with 9 bases between. The CDR3 loop spans 13 amino acids. CDR3: CASSFGKLYGYTF. The CDR3, as DNA: TGTGCCAGCAGTTTCGGGAAACTCTATGGCTACACCTTC.

The chain carries TRBV27 and TRBJ2-1; the D gene is possibly TRBD1 (5 bases). V was shortened by 2 bases and J by 5 bases, with 16 bases between the two germline ends. Germline lookup yields CDR1 MNHEY and CDR2 SMNVEV (reference sequence). The CDR3 is 16 residues long. The CDR3 coding sequence is TGTGCCAGCAGTTTAACTTTGTGGGGCACTCACAATGAGCAGTTCTTC. This gives the protein CASSLTLWGTHNEQFF.

The rearrangement links TRBV6-1 to TRBJ2-7; 9 bases are a match to TRBD1. Trimming took 3 bases from V and 2 from J; bases not matched to a gene: 5. The CDR3 is 15 amino acids. In germline, CDR1 is MNHNS, CDR2 SASEGT. The CDR3 spells CASSDTGTGTYEQYF. The CDR3 bases are TGTGCCAGCAGTGACACCGGGACAGGGACCTACGAGCAGTACTTC.

The gene calls are TRBV24-1 and TRBJ1-5; TRBD1 matches 8 bases. The CDR3 consists of 17 residues. V shed 4 bases and J 2 bases; nucleotides not matched to a gene: 9. CDR1 and CDR2 (germline): KGHDR, SFDVKD. CDR3: CATSESGGERRNQPQHF. DNA of the CDR3: TGTGCCACCAGTGAGTCAGGGGGCGAGAGACGCAATCAGCCCCAGCATTTT.

The chain joins TRBV5-5 to TRBJ2-1; 8 nucleotides align to TRBD2. Germline V gene lookup returns CDR1 SGHKS and CDR2 YYEKEE (reference sequence). The CDR3 is 14 residues long. The V gene end was trimmed by 3 bases and the J gene end by 3 bases; junction bases not matched to a gene: 2. Here the CDR3 reads CASSSTSVYNEQFF. Written as DNA, the CDR3 is TGTGCCAGCAGCTCGACTAGCGTCTACAATGAGCAGTTCTTC.